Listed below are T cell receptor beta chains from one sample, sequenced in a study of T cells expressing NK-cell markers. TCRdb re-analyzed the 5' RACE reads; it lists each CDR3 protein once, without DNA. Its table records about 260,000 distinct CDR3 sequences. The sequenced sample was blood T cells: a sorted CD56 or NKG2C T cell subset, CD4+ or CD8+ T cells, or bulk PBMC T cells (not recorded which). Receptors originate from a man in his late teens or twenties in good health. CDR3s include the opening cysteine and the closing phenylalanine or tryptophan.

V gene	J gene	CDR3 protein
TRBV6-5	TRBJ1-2	CASSYSTDNYGYTF
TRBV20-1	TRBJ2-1	CSARGGLAGASSYNEQFF
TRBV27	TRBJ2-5	CASSFGPGLLTGETQYF
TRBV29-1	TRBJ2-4	CSVVPPGQRAKNIQYF
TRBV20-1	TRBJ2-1	CSASFRTRLNNEQFF
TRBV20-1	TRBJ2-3	CSAEDRGKLDTQYF
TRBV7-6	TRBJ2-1	CASSHLLGLAENYNEQFF
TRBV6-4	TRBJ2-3	CASSAAGGDTDTQYF
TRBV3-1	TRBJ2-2	CASSQEVPGLSRVHTGELFF
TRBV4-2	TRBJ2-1	CASSQGISNEQFF
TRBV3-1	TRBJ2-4	CASGEGIVGKNIQYF
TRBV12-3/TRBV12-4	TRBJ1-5	CASSPTMGQSNQPQHF
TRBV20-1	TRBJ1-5	CSARVAMGGNQPQHF